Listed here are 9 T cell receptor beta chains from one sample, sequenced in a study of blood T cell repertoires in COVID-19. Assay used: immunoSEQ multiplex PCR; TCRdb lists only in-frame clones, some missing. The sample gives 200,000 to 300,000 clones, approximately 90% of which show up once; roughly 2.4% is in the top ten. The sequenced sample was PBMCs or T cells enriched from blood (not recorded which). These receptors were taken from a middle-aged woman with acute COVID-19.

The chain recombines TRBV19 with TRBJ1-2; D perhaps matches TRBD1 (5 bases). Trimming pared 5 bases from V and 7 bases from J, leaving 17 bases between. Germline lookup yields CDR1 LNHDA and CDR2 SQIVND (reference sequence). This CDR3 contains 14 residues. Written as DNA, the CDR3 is TGTGCCAGTAGTCCGAACCCTCCAGGGTTTGGCTACACCTTC. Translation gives CASSPNPPGFGYTF. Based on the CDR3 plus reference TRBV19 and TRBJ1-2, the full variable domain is DGGITQSPKYLFRKEGQNVTLSCEQNLNHDAMYWYRQDPGQGLRLIYYSQIVNDFQKGDIAEGYSVSREKKESFPLTVTSAQKNPTAFYLCASSPNPPGFGYTFGSGTRLTVV.

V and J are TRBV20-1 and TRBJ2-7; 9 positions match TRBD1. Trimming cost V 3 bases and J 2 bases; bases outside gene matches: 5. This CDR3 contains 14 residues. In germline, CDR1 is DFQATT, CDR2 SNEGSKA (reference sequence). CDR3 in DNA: TGCAGTGCTAGTTCGACAGGGGGACCCTACGAGCAGTACTTC. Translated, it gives CSASSTGGPYEQYF.

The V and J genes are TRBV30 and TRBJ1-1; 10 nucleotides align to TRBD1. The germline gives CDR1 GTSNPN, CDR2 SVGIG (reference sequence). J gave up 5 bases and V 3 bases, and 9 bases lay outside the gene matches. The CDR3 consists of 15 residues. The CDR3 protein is CAWRRDRGRRTEAFF. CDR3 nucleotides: TGTGCCTGGAGGAGGGACAGGGGAAGGAGAACTGAAGCTTTCTTT.

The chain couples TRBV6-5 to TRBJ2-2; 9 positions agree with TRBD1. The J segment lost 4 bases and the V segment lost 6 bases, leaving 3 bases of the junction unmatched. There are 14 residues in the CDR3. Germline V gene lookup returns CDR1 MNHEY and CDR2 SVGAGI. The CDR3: CASSGTGSTGELFF. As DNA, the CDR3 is TGTGCCAGCAGCGGGACAGGGAGCACCGGGGAGCTGTTTTTT.

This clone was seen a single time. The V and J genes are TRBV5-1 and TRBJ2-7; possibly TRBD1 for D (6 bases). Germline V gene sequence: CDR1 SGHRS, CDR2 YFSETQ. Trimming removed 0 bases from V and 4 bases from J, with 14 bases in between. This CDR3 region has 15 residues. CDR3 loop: CASSLVGAGEYEQYF. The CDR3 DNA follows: TGCGCCAGCAGCTTGGTAGGGGCAGGGGAGTACGAGCAGTACTTC.

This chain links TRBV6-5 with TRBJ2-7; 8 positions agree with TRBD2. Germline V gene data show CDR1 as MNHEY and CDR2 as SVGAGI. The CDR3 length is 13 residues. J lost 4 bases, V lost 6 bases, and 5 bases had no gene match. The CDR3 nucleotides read TGTGCCAGCAGCCCCCGGGGGGGTTACGAGCAGTACTTC. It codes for CASSPRGGYEQYF.

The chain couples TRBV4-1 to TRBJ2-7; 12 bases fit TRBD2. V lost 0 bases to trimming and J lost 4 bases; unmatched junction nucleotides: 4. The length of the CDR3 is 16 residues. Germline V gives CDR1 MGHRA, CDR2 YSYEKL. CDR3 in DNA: TGCGCCAGCAGCCAAGACCTAGCGGGGGGGAAATACGAGCAGTACTTC. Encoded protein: CASSQDLAGGKYEQYF.

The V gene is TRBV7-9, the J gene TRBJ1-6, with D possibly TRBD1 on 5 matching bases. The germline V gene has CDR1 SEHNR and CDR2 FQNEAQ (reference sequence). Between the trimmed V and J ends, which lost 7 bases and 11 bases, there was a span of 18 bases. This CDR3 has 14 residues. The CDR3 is CASTLTQGFAPLHF. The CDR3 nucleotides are TGTGCCAGCACTTTGACCCAGGGTTTTGCACCCCTCCACTTT.

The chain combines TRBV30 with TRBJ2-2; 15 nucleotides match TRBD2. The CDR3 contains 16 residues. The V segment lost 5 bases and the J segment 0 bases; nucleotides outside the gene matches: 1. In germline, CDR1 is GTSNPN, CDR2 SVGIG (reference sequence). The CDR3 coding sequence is TGTGCCTGGGGGACTAGCGGGGGGACGAACACCGGGGAGCTGTTTTTT. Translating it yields CAWGTSGGTNTGELFF.